Each of the 13 T cell receptor beta chains below was sequenced from the same sample in a study of beta chain features in type 1 diabetes. The investigators reverse transcribed all of the isolated RNA, so they sequenced expressed TCRB transcripts. The protocol was immunoSEQ multiplex PCR, while the TCRdb copy is restricted to in-frame clones and leaves out a portion. The data hold approximately 600,000 clones, with 9.5% to 15% observed a single time. What these receptors recognize is not known. General study points: Among patients with Type 1 diabetes, TCRB CDR3s were moderately but significantly shorter in every one of the four CD4+ subsets.

Sequencing was performed on naive CD4+ T cells from blood. The receptors derive from a man younger than 40 with type 1 diabetes.

This chain joins TRBV27 and TRBJ2-4, with TRBD1 identical over 8 bases. Looked up from germline, CDR1 is MNHEY and CDR2 is SMNVEV (reference sequence). This CDR3 has 13 residues. Unmatched junction bases numbered 6, after V lost 6 bases and J lost 8 bases. Here the CDR3 reads CASRQDRDYIQYF. The CDR3 region has the DNA TGTGCCAGCAGACAGGACAGGGATTACATTCAGTACTTC.

This clone was picked up a small number of times. This chain joins TRBV28 and TRBJ1-5, with D possibly TRBD1 on 5 matching bases. CDR3 size: 14 residues. The germline V and J ends were trimmed by 5 bases and 0 bases, with 8 bases remaining between them. Germline V lookup: CDR1 MDHEN, CDR2 SYDVKM. The CDR3 DNA reads TGTGCCAGCAGTCGGACAAATAGCAATCAGCCCCAGCATTTT. It codes for CASSRTNSNQPQHF.

The rearrangement links TRBV28 to TRBJ2-7; D is ambiguous. The CDR3 sequence is 12 residues long. The V gene lost 3 bases and the J gene lost 1 base, with 4 bases spanning the gap. From germline, CDR1 is MDHEN and CDR2 SYDVKM. CDR3 region: CASSFPSYEQYF. Here the CDR3 DNA reads TGTGCCAGCAGTTTTCCGTCCTACGAGCAGTACTTC.

This clone was observed a few times. The chain recombines TRBV7-2 with TRBJ2-7; 10 bases map to TRBD1. CDR1 and CDR2 from the germline V gene are SGHTA and FQGNSA. V trimming: 1 base; J trimming: 6 bases; junction bases outside the gene matches: 6. The CDR3 is 15 amino acids. The CDR3 bases are TGTGCCAGCAGCTTAGACGGGACAGGGGTCCGCGAGCAGTACTTC. Translation: CASSLDGTGVREQYF.

To note about this clone: Other DNA sequences of this sample code for an identical CDR3. V is TRBV11-2 and J is TRBJ2-1; perhaps D is TRBD1 or TRBD2 (6 bases each). CDR3 length: 13 residues. Germline V CDR1 and CDR2: SGHAT, FQNNGV. V was shortened by 0 bases and J by 9 bases, with 9 bases between the two germline ends. CDR3 loop: CASSLEGGGEQFF. CDR3 nucleotides: TGTGCCAGCAGCTTAGAGGGGGGCGGTGAGCAGTTCTTC.

The chain has TRBV13 and TRBJ1-2, with D hard to call. CDR3 size: 12 residues. Germline V gives CDR1 PRHDT, CDR2 FYEKMQ (reference sequence). Between the trimmed V and J ends, which lost 5 bases and 3 bases, there was a span of 7 bases. In DNA, the CDR3 is TGTGCCAGCAGCCCCGGGGACTATGGCTACACCTTC. This gives the protein CASSPGDYGYTF.

This clone occurred a few times. V gene TRBV2 combines with J gene TRBJ2-5; D is ambiguous. V lost 7 bases and J 4 bases, leaving 4 bases between the germline ends. CDR3 length: 10 residues. CDR1 is SNHLY and CDR2 is FYNNEI in the germline V gene. CDR3 DNA sequence: TGTGCCAGCATGAGAGAGACCCAGTACTTC. It codes for CASMRETQYF.

The CDR3 nucleotides read TGCAGCGTTGAAGACCCCCTAGACCGGGGCGCGGACACTGAAGCTTTCTTT. It codes for CSVEDPLDRGADTEAFF. J is TRBJ1-1 and V is TRBV29-1; tentative D call: TRBD1 (5 bases). Per the germline V gene, CDR1 is SQVTM and CDR2 is ANQGSEA. The CDR3 contains 17 residues. Trimming took 0 bases from V and 3 from J, leaving 20 bases between them. Drawing the rest from reference TRBV29-1 and TRBJ1-1, the complete variable domain is SAVISQKPSRDICQRGTSLTIQCQVDSQVTMMFWYRQQPGQSLTLIATANQGSEATYESGFVIDKFPISRPNLTFSTLTVSNMSPEDSSIYLCSVEDPLDRGADTEAFFGQGTRLTVV.

Only a few counts were recorded for this clone. This chain uses TRBV27 with TRBJ2-7, with D perhaps TRBD1 (6 bases). There are 13 residues in the CDR3. From germline, CDR1 is MNHEY and CDR2 SMNVEV (reference sequence). Deletions cut 1 base from V and 7 bases from J, with 11 bases between. The CDR3 nucleotides read TGTGCCAGCAGTTTATGGGACACCAGAGAGCAGTACTTC. It specifies CASSLWDTREQYF.

This clone was seen only a few times. The V and J genes are TRBV4-3 and TRBJ2-7; D may be TRBD1 or TRBD2 (5 bases each). The CDR3 is 15 amino acids. Trimming shortened V by 4 bases and J by 2 bases, and 15 bases separated the two germline ends. Per the germline V gene, CDR1 is LGHNA and CDR2 is YSLEER. Here the CDR3 DNA reads TGCGCCAGCAGCCCGACCCGGGACGGCACCTACGAGCAGTACTTC. This encodes CASSPTRDGTYEQYF.

This rearrangement joins TRBV27 to TRBJ2-6; possible D gene TRBD1, 5 bases. Germline V CDR1 and CDR2: MNHEY, SMNVEV (reference sequence). V gave up 3 bases and J gave up 3 bases, with 9 bases separating them. The CDR3 consists of 15 residues. The CDR3 protein is CASSLEGVGANVLTF. The CDR3 region has the DNA TGTGCCAGCAGTTTGGAAGGGGTTGGGGCCAACGTCCTGACTTTC. The full variable domain, rest sourced from reference TRBV27 and TRBJ2-6, is EAQVTQNPRYLITVTGKKLTVTCSQNMNHEYMSWYRQDPGLGLRQIYYSMNVEVTDKGDVPEGYKVSRKEKRNFPLILESPSPNQTSLYFCASSLEGVGANVLTFGAGSRLTVL.

The chain employs TRBV10-3 and TRBJ2-5; 9 bases agree with TRBD1. The CDR3 is 14 amino acids. CDR1 and CDR2 from the germline V gene are ENHRY and SYGVKD. Trimming at V came to 6 bases and at J to 5 bases, leaving 7 bases not matched to a gene. The CDR3 DNA reads as TGTGCCATCAGGAATGGACAGGGGCAGGAGACCCAGTACTTC. This sequence encodes CAIRNGQGQETQYF.

The rearrangement joins TRBV18 to TRBJ1-4; D is perhaps TRBD1 (6 bases). This CDR3 is built from 13 residues. Germline-derived CDR1 and CDR2 are KGHSH and LQKENI. The V gene lost 2 bases and the J gene lost 8 bases, with 9 bases spanning the gap. In nucleotides, the CDR3 is TGTGCCAGCTCACCATCCCAGGGGGAAAAACTGTTTTTT. Translated: CASSPSQGEKLFF.